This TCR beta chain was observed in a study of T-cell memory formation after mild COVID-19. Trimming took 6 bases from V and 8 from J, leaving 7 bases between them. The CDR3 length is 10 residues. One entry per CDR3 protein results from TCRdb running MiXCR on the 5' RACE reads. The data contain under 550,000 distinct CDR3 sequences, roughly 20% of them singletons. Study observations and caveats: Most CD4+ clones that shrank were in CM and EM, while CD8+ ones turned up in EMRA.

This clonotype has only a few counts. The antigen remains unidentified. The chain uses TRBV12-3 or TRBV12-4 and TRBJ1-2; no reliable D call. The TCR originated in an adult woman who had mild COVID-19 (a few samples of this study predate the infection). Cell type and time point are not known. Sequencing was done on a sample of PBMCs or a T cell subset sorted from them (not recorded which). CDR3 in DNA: TGTGCCAGCAGCAAACAGGGCTACACCTTC. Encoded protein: CASSKQGYTF.